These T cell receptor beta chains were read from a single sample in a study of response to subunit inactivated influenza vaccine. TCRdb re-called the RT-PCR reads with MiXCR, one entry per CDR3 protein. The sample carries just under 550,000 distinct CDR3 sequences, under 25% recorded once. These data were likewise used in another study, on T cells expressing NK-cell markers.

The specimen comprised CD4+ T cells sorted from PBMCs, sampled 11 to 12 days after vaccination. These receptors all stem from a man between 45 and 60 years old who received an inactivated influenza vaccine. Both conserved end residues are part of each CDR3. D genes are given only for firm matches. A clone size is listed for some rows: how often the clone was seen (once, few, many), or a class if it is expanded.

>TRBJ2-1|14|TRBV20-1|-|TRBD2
TGCAGTGCGACACGACTAGCTCTTTTGGATGAGCAGTTCTTC
CSATRLALLDEQFF
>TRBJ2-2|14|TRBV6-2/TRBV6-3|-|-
TGTGCCAGCAGTACCCTGCCGTACACCGGGGAGCTGTTTTTT
CASSTLPYTGELFF
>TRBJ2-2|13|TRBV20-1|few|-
TGCAGTGCTAGAGGGGGATCAACCGGGGAGCTGTTTTTT
CSARGGSTGELFF
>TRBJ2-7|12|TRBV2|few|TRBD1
TGTGCCAGCAGGAGGGACAGGGGCGAGCAGTACTTC
CASRRDRGEQYF
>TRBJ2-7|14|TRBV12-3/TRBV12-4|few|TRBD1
TGTGCCAGCAGGGGACAGGGGGCTTCCTACGAGCAGTACTTC
CASRGQGASYEQYF
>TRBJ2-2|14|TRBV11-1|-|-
TGTGCCAGCAGCTTAACAGAATACACCGGGGAGCTGTTTTTT
CASSLTEYTGELFF
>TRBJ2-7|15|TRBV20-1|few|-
TGCAGTGCTCCGAGGAAACAGGGAGGATTCTACGAGCAGTACTTC
CSAPRKQGGFYEQYF
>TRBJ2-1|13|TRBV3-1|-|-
TGTGCCAGCCGGAGATCAGGGGTTAGTGAGCAGTTCTTC
CASRRSGVSEQFF
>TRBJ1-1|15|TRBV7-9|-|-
TGTGCCAGCAGCTTGGGTTTGCGGGGGGCTGGTGAAGCTTTCTTT
CASSLGLRGAGEAFF
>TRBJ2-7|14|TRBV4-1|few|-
TGCGCCAGCAGCCAAGTTTGGGGTGGCTACGAGCAGTACTTC
CASSQVWGGYEQYF
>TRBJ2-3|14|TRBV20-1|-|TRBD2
TGCAGTGAATCGACTAGCGGAATCACAGATACGCAGTATTTT
CSESTSGITDTQYF
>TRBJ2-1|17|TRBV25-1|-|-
TGTGCCAGCAGTAGAGGAAGGCAGGGACGAACCTACAATGAGCAGTTCTTC
CASSRGRQGRTYNEQFF
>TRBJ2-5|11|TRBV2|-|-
TGTGCCAGCACACCGGAAGAGACCCAGTACTTC
CASTPEETQYF
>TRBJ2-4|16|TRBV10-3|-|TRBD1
TGTGCCATCAGTGAGTCAGGGACAGGGGTCGCAAACATTCAGTACTTC
CAISESGTGVANIQYF
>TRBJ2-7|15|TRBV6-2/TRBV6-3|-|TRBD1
TGTGCCAGCAGATGGAAGGGACAGGGCTGGGACGAGCAGTACTTC
CASRWKGQGWDEQYF
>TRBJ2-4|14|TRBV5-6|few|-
TGTGCCAGCATTGAGACCCGAGCCAAAAACATTCAGTACTTC
CASIETRAKNIQYF
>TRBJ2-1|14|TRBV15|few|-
TGTGCCACCAGCAGGCGGACAGTCTACAATGAGCAGTTCTTC
CATSRRTVYNEQFF
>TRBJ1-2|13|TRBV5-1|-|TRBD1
TGCGCCAGCAGTGGGACAGAGAACTATGGCTACACCTTC
CASSGTENYGYTF
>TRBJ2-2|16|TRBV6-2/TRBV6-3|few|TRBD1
TGTGCCAGCAGATTGTCGGGACAGCTCCTCACCGGGGAGCTGTTTTTT
CASRLSGQLLTGELFF
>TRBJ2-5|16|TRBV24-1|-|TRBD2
TGTGCCACCAGTGACCCGGGGAGGGCGAGTCGGGAGACCCAGTACTTC
CATSDPGRASRETQYF
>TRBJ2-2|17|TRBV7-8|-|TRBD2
TGTGCCAGCAGCTTGGCTAGCGGAAGATTAAACACCGGGGAGCTGTTTTTT
CASSLASGRLNTGELFF
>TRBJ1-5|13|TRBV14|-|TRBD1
TGTGCCAGCGCCAGGGGGAAGGGTCAGCCCCAGCATTTT
CASARGKGQPQHF
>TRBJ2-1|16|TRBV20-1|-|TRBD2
TGCAGTGCCCCCTCTAGCGGCCCCCAGTCTCGCAATGAGCAGTTCTTC
CSAPSSGPQSRNEQFF
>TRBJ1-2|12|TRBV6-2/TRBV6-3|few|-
TGTGCCAGCAGTTACGGCAACTATGGCTACACCTTC
CASSYGNYGYTF
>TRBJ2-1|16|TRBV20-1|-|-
TGCAGTGCTGACCCCGGGACAACTAGCTCCTACAATGAGCAGTTCTTC
CSADPGTTSSYNEQFF
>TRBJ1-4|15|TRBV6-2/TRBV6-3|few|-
TGTGCCAGCACCGACGGGGCAACCAGCGGCGAAAAACTGTTTTTT
CASTDGATSGEKLFF
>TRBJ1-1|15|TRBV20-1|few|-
TGCAGTGCTAGATGGGGCGGAACCTGGTCACAGGGAGCTTTCTTT
CSARWGGTWSQGAFF
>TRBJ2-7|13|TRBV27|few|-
TGTGCCAGCAGTTTACTCGGGGACCGTAAGCAGTACTTC
CASSLLGDRKQYF
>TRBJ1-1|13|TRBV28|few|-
TGTGCCAGCAGTTTGTCGGGAAAGGCTGAAGCTTTCTTT
CASSLSGKAEAFF
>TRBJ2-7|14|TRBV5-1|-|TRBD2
TGCGCCAGCAGCTTGGTAAGCGGGGGGTACGAGCAGTACTTC
CASSLVSGGYEQYF
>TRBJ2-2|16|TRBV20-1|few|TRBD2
TGCAGTGCTAGAGGTTCACTAGCGGGGCTCACCGGGGAGCTGTTTTTT
CSARGSLAGLTGELFF
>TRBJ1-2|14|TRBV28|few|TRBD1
TGTGCCAGCAGTCCGGGACAGGATGTATATGGCTACACCTTC
CASSPGQDVYGYTF
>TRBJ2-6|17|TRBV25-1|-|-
TGTGCCAGCAGTGATTTCTCCGGGCCGTCTGGGGCCAACGTCCTGACTTTC
CASSDFSGPSGANVLTF
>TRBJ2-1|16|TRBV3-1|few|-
TGTGCCAGCAGCCAAGCAATCCGCGGGCGTGCAAATGAGCAGTTCTTC
CASSQAIRGRANEQFF
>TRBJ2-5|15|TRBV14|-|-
TGCGCCAGCAGCCAAGTTGGGGATTTCGGAGAGACCCAGTACTTC
CASSQVGDFGETQYF
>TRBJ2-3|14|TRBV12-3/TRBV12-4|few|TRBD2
TGTGCCAGCAGACTAGCGGGAGCCCCAGATACGCAGTATTTT
CASRLAGAPDTQYF
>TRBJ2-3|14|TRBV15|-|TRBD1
TGTGCCACCAGCATAGGACAGGGGGTTGGTACGCAGTATTTT
CATSIGQGVGTQYF
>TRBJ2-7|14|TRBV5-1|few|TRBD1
TGCGCCAGCAGCACACAGGGGGTGGTCTTCGAGCAGTACTTC
CASSTQGVVFEQYF
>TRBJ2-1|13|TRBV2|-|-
TGTGCCAGCAGTGGGGACTTTAACAATGAGCAGTTCTTC
CASSGDFNNEQFF
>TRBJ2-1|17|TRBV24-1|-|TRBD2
TGTGCCACCAGTGACACGACTAGCGGGCTAACCTACAATGAGCAGTTCTTC
CATSDTTSGLTYNEQFF
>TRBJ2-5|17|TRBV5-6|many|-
TGTGCCAGCAGCTTGTGGGGACTCTCTTCCCTAAGAGAGACCCAGTACTTC
CASSLWGLSSLRETQYF
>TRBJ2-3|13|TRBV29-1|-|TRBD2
TGCAGCGTTGGCGGGAGGGCGGCAGATACGCAGTATTTT
CSVGGRAADTQYF
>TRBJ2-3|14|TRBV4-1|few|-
TGCGCCAGCAGCCAAGCACCGAGGGCGCGTTTCCGACGGTTT
CASSQAPRARFRRF
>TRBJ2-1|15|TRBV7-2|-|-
TGTGCCAGCAGCTTAGGGTTCAGGACGGGTAATGAGCAGTTCTTC
CASSLGFRTGNEQFF
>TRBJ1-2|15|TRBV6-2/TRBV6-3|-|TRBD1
TGTGCCAGCAGGAGAACCGGGACAGGGGCTTCGGGCTACACCTTC
CASRRTGTGASGYTF
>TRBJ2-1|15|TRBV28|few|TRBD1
TGTGCCAGCAGTAAGTTGGACAGGGCCTACAATGAGCAGTTCTTC
CASSKLDRAYNEQFF
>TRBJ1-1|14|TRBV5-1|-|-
TGCGCCAGCAGCTTGGCCAATATGGGAACTGAAGCTTTCTTT
CASSLANMGTEAFF
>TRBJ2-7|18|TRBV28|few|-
TGTGCCAGCAGTTTAAGTCCTGGCTTGGGGGCGGGGTCCTACGAGCAGTACTTC
CASSLSPGLGAGSYEQYF
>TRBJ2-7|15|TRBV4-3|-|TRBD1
TGCGCCAGCAGCCAAGTCAACAGGGGGACCTACGAGCAGTACTTC
CASSQVNRGTYEQYF
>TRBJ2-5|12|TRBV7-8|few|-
TGTGCCAGCAGCTTAGGCCGGAGGGCCCAGTACTTC
CASSLGRRAQYF
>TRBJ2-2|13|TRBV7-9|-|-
TGTGCCAGCAGCTTAAAGGGTCAGGGGGAGCTGTTTTTT
CASSLKGQGELFF
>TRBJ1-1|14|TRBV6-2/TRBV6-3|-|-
TGTGCCAGCAGTTACGATTGGGGCGGGGGTGAAGCTTTCTTT
CASSYDWGGGEAFF
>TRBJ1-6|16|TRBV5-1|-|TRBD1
TGCGCCAGCAGCTGGGGACAGGGGAAAGCCAGTTCACCCCTCCACTTT
CASSWGQGKASSPLHF
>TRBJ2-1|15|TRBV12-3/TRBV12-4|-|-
TGTGCCAGCAGAGTCGGGGGAGTGGACTACAATGAGCAGTTCTTC
CASRVGGVDYNEQFF
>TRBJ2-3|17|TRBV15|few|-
TGTGCCACCAGCAGAGATTGGTCAGGGGGGGGCACAGATACGCAGTATTTT
CATSRDWSGGGTDTQYF